This T cell receptor (beta chain) was sequenced in a study of blood T cell repertoires in COVID-19. Turning to the study itself: The cDNA or gDNA used as material had been derived from T cells, B-cell-depleted T cells, or PBMCs.

Original analysis: Amplified reference gene primers provided the basis for estimating nucleated cell counts. Assay: immunoSEQ multiplex PCR; the TCRdb copy retains only in-frame clones and omits some. The DNA was the basis for D and trimming; V, J and clone size are from that table. The table lists about 59,000 clones, around 91% of them singletons. The CDR3 has 14 amino acids. The ends lost 1 base at V and 1 base at J; junction bases unmatched: 1. In germline, CDR1 is ENHRY, CDR2 SYGVKD. This chain joins TRBV10-3 and TRBJ2-7; 7 nucleotides agree with TRBD2. The specimen was peripheral blood. The TCR originated in a human donor in a cohort sampled during active COVID-19. CDR3 amino acids: CAISEWGGSYEQYF. The CDR3 coding sequence is TGTGCCATCAGTGAGTGGGGAGGGTCCTACGAGCAGTACTTC.